This T cell receptor (beta chain) was sequenced in a study of Graves' ophthalmopathy and Graves' hyperthyroidism. Germline values: CDR1 DFQATT, CDR2 SNEGSKA (reference sequence). This CDR3 spans 13 amino acids. Trimming left V 2 bases short and J 4 bases short, with 12 bases between. None of the included patients had other autoimmune diseases, uncontrolled infections, pregnancy or lactation, as these led to exclusion. Beta-chain TCR CDR3 regions were amplified from RNA transcripts. The library came from an HTBI-primed first-round RT-PCR and a second-round multiplex PCR. TCRdb processed the multiplex PCR reads anew with MiXCR; each CDR3 protein has one entry. The sample carries around 1,000,000 distinct CDR3 sequences, around a third recorded once. Study-wide results and limits: Stable hyperthyroidism and ophthalmopathy were told apart by a 13-signature model, which achieved about 88% sensitivity and just over 80% specificity.

Of note for this clonotype: Antigen specificity is unknown.

The chain links TRBV20-1 to TRBJ2-7, with a weak D call TRBD2 (6 bases). Sequences were obtained from peripheral blood or thyroid tissue (not recorded which). The clonotype was recovered from an adult man with Graves' hyperthyroidism. CDR3 sequence: CSARMVGGYEQYF. The CDR3 DNA reads TGCAGTGCTAGAATGGTCGGAGGGTACGAGCAGTACTTC.